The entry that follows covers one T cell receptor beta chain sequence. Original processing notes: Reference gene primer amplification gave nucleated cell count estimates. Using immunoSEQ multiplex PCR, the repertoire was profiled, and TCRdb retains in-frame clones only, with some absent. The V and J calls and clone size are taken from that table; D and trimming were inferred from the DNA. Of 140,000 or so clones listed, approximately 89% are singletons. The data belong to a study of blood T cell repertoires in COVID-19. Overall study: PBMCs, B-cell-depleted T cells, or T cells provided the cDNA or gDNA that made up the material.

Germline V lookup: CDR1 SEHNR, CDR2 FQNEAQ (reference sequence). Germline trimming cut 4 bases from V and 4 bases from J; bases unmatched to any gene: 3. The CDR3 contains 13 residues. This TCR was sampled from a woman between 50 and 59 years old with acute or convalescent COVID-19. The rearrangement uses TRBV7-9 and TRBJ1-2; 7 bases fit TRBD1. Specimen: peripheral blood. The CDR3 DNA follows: TGTGCCAGCAGCTCGACAGGGCTCTATGGCTACACCTTC. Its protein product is CASSSTGLYGYTF.